The sequence of this T cell receptor (beta chain) was determined in a study of identical twins. The CDR3 extends over 16 amino acids. The V gene lost 2 bases and the J gene lost 7 bases, with 18 bases spanning the gap. The V gene's germline CDR1 is ENHRY and CDR2 SYGVKD. TCRdb processed the 5' RACE reads anew with MiXCR; each CDR3 protein has one entry. The sample lists around 230,000 distinct CDR3 sequences; around 6.5% were seen once. These data also formed part of another study, on T cells expressing NK-cell markers.

This TCR came from a woman aged 18-30 years in good health. V gene TRBV10-3 combines with J gene TRBJ2-1, with D maybe TRBD2 (5 bases). Material for sequencing was CD8+ T cells sorted from blood. The CDR3 coding sequence is TGTGCCATCAGTGAGAGTGGCGGGCCTCCCCAGAATGAGCAGTTCTTC. This encodes CAISESGGPPQNEQFF.